This T cell receptor (beta chain) was found in a study of OX40 agonist ivuxolimab in advanced cancers. Profiled with immunoSEQ multiplex PCR; TCRdb holds only in-frame clones, not every one. The sample consists of 40,000 to 45,000 clones, 70% to 90% of them appearing once. V lost 4 bases to trimming and J lost 0 bases, with 14 bases between them. The germline V gene has CDR1 SGHVS and CDR2 FNYEAQ. This CDR3 has 16 residues. This chain joins TRBV7-6 and TRBJ2-3; D is possibly TRBD1 or TRBD2 (5 bases each). The sample here was CD4+ or CD8+ T cells sorted from blood, taken in a trial of the OX40 agonist ivuxolimab. The sequence came from an adult with an advanced solid tumor such as melanoma, head and neck, liver or kidney cancer. CDR3 sequence (DNA): TGTGCCAGCAGCTCCGGGACCCTATCTAGCACAGATACGCAGTATTTT. Translated, it gives CASSSGTLSSTDTQYF.